This TCR beta chain was identified in a study of shared clonotypes between healthy human individuals (dated by TCRdb to between 2020 and 2021). A note on the overall study: The cohort comprised a couple of women and three men aged 18 to 49 years. To estimate repertoire size and how much clonotypes are shared between individuals, the study performed deep sequencing of blood TCR repertoires from 4 to 6 healthy adults. Different laboratories and diverse techniques were used to prepare libraries and sequence TCR repertoires, to increase sequencing depth and limit assay-specific biases. For each donor, CD4 naive and CD4 memory were each run on three plates, CD8 naive on two plates, and CD8 memory on one plate. Per donor, leukapheresis produced somewhere between about 0.85 and 8.9 billion PBMCs.

Donors were healthy HIV-negative adults with no recently reported acute infections or vaccinations. Every donor was a Caucasian adult residing in Nashville, Tennessee, USA. CD4+ T cells were enriched by magnetic negative selection, after which naive cells were positively selected on CD45RA and the negative fraction was taken as the memory subset. After blood collection by leukapheresis, PBMCs were isolated using Ficoll-Histopaque density gradient centrifugation and then cryopreserved in the vapor phase of liquid nitrogen. Analytical flow cytometry was used to check the purity and quantity of each magnetically sorted T cell population. Each sorted fraction had its genomic DNA isolated and then quantified by UV absorbance on a Nanodrop 2000c. Using the deep immunoSEQ assay, TCR CDR3 regions were amplified from genomic DNA by multiplex PCR. Extracted genomic DNA from each cell subset was distributed evenly across all wells of several immunoSEQ 96-well plates, and each plate was treated as a replicate. For sorted subsets, each replicate PCR was loaded with about 0.2 ug genomic DNA, equivalent to some 31,000 T cell genomes. The purified libraries were quantified using a Qubit 3.0 fluorometer, sized with a Bioanalyzer 2100, and then quantified again using the KAPA Library Quantification kit. A separate single-read 150-cycle Illumina NextSeq 550 flow cell was used to sequence each immunoSEQ 96-well plate. Turning to the authors' computational methods: The immunoSEQ output contained only junctional sequences without quality scores, so filtering could not match that applied to full-length reads. Sequences were annotated with PyIR, a Python wrapper for IgBLAST v1.9, using IMGT germline references to assign V/J genes and CDR3. Reads were removed for weak V/J assignments (E-value above 1e-6), missing CDR3, stop codons, out-of-frame junctions, or ambiguous translated residues. V3J clonotypes were defined as sequences sharing the same inferred V gene, J gene, and CDR3 amino acid sequence. Percentage overlap between repertoires was computed as shared unique clonotypes divided by the size of the smaller repertoire. Repertoire richness was assessed with RTK rarefaction, the Chao1 estimator, and Recon v2.1 estimates of unobserved clonotypes. OLGA was used to compute generation probabilities for all TCRbeta clonotypes that the gDNA method yielded from a few donors. Drawn from immuneACCESS, this table holds only the in-frame rearrangements with V and J called that TCRdb kept. Clones are partly lost; checked studies trace under half to an unresolved V gene and leave the rest unexplained. V, J and clone size were drawn from that table, and D and trimming were deduced from the DNA. The sample contains around 2.5 million clones, more than 85% of them found a single time. Clones ranked in the top ten supply about 0.39% of the sample.

Note on this clone: The antigen this receptor binds is unknown. Base quality data are lacking; no much larger clone is found one base away.

The V end loses 4 bases and the J end loses 6 bases, and a stretch of 19 bases separates them. The CDR3 spans 15 residues, from the cysteine through the phenylalanine. The sequence is cut down to CDR3 DNA, 45 bases in frame from base 1. The germline V gene (reference sequence) sets CDR1 to SGHNT and CDR2 to YYREEE. What the work shows at the level of the full study, not this receptor alone: Naive subsets generally had larger estimated clonotype richness than memory subsets did. Approximately 4.8% of naive CD4, 3% to 3.5% of naive CD8, roughly 2.4% of memory CD4, and approximately 0.39% of memory CD8 clonotypes were shared across four donors. Pairwise subsampling led to the expectation that sequencing depth would affect the degree of clonotype sharing among donors. Sampling was restricted to blood, and TCR repertoires in tissues likely differ from the TCR repertoires found in blood. Rarefaction of sorted-subset datasets indicated incomplete sequencing despite the large sequencing depth. Because the study included a small number of donors, the genetic and exposure-history diversity represented was limited. Higher generation probabilities were observed for clonotypes shared by all four sorted-subset donors than for non-shared clonotypes.

The chain joins TRBV5-4 to TRBJ1-2, with the D gene call left open. Sequenced: naive CD4+ T cells from PBMCs. The cell subset or site label, read with the paper, signifies: CD45RA+ positively selected. The receptor's source is a man aged 18 to 30 in good health. Some clones in this sample may be carry-over from other donors' samples. The encoded CDR3 is CASSPDGSPPNGYTF. The nucleotides are TGTGCCAGCAGCCCGGACGGATCCCCCCCAAATGGCTACACCTTC.